The T cell receptor beta chain under discussion was sequenced for a study of regulatory T cells in long-lasting Graves disease. Indicated time point: newly diagnosed GD, antithyroid drugs for less than 3 months. Isolated PBMC RNA provided the starting material for the TCR library. V lost 4 bases and J 7 bases, leaving 11 bases between the germline ends. Germline V gives CDR1 SGHAT, CDR2 FQNNGV. There are 14 residues in the CDR3. In building TCR beta libraries, iRepertoire HTBI primers were used together with Arm-PCR of CDR3 regions. TCRdb used MiXCR to reprocess the multiplex PCR reads, holding one entry per CDR3 protein. Counted here are roughly 320,000 distinct CDR3 sequences, approximately 16% occurring once; the ten biggest clones make up 25% to 30%. The same data also went into a second study, on T cells in Graves' hyperthyroidism and ophthalmopathy. That report adds: Diagnoses used clinical symptoms, serum thyroxine and TRAb, thyroid ultrasound and orbital computed tomography.

The sequence derives from a middle-aged man with Graves disease. The V call is TRBV11-2, the J call TRBJ1-6; perhaps TRBD1 as D (6 bases). Sequenced here: peripheral blood mononuclear cells (PBMCs), sampled at new diagnosis, from a patient treated with antithyroid drugs. CDR3 sequence (DNA): TGTGCCAGCAGCTCCCGGGACACCAATTCACCCCTCCACTTT. Its protein product is CASSSRDTNSPLHF.